These T cell receptor beta chains were read from a single sample in a study of blood T cell repertoires in COVID-19. The protocol was immunoSEQ multiplex PCR, while the TCRdb copy is restricted to in-frame clones and leaves out a portion. Found here are 45,000 to 65,000 clones, approximately 84% of them singletons; the top ten hold approximately 5.1%. The sample comprised peripheral blood. These receptors were taken from an elderly man in a cohort sampled during active COVID-19. Both conserved end residues are trimmed from each CDR3. Each record gives: CDR3 protein, V gene, J gene.

AWTETGLNYGYT	TRBV30	TRBJ1-2
ASSEQGARYEQY	TRBV2	TRBJ2-7
SVGHLGPEQY	TRBV29-1	TRBJ2-7
ASSRPGWETQY	TRBV19	TRBJ2-5
ASSFGTGGHGYT	TRBV28	TRBJ1-2
ASSGQVLREQY	TRBV12-3/TRBV12-4	TRBJ2-7
ASSRRVAYEQY	TRBV27	TRBJ2-7
ASSFSGPPGDTQY	TRBV27	TRBJ2-3
ASSLGGQGNTEAF	TRBV6-6	TRBJ1-1
ASGWTARGYEQY	TRBV3-1/TRBV3-2	TRBJ2-7
ASSQRCGRGLSDTQY	TRBV23-1	TRBJ2-3
ASSQGDRSGNTIY	TRBV4-1	TRBJ1-3
SASLGPETQY	TRBV20-1	TRBJ2-5
ASTFNPSSGANVLT	TRBV19	TRBJ2-6
ASSQAGQTMNTEAF	TRBV4-3	TRBJ1-1
AISQQGGTDTQY	TRBV10-3	TRBJ2-3
ASSFGQGANEKLF	TRBV5-1	TRBJ1-4
AISGQDGYT	TRBV10-3	TRBJ1-2
ASSPYTDTQY	TRBV7-2	TRBJ2-3
ASSSDRAYNSPLH	TRBV7-9	TRBJ1-6
ASQFGGSGTGGFTGELF	TRBV27	TRBJ2-2
ASTVENYGYT	TRBV2	TRBJ1-2
ASSYSKQGIDETQY	TRBV6-2/TRBV6-3	TRBJ2-5
ASGLGGTSYEQY	TRBV6-5	TRBJ2-7
ASRINRGQPQH	TRBV6-5	TRBJ1-5
ASSFQGGRENEQF	TRBV5-5	TRBJ2-1
ASSLEAGGWSGYT	TRBV5-1	TRBJ1-2
ASSYSPGQGTYEQY	TRBV6-2/TRBV6-3	TRBJ2-7
ASSPPGVGNTIY	TRBV19	TRBJ1-3
ASSLDRGRTEAF	TRBV6-5	TRBJ1-1
ASSLVQGHTGELF	TRBV7-3	TRBJ2-2
ASSRATSGSGSYNEQF	TRBV3-1/TRBV3-2	TRBJ2-1
ASSELVSGYT	TRBV2	TRBJ1-2
ASSHLNGQGQAF	TRBV5-1	TRBJ1-1
ASSLQGNEQF	TRBV18	TRBJ2-1
ASSWGQNYGYT	TRBV12-3/TRBV12-4	TRBJ1-2
ASSPPGMRTGELF	TRBV6-5	TRBJ2-2
AISPNNEQF	TRBV10-3	TRBJ2-1
ASSRGLAGAVTGELF	TRBV18	TRBJ2-2
ASSSATSGSATDTQY	TRBV5-1	TRBJ2-3
ASSLVQGTQY	TRBV12-3/TRBV12-4	TRBJ2-5
ASSVDTPNTGELF	TRBV9	TRBJ2-2
ASSPGSGPQH	TRBV5-4	TRBJ1-5
ASSETPWAADTQY	TRBV6-1	TRBJ2-3
ASAGDGETQY	TRBV2	TRBJ2-5
ASSGSSGGGGELF	TRBV2	TRBJ2-2
ASSLRRGAYEQY	TRBV6-2/TRBV6-3	TRBJ2-7
ASSPRQGDPSGANVLT	TRBV7-2	TRBJ2-6
ASSDRGANTGELF	TRBV7-2	TRBJ2-2
ASSFGGVLYNEQF	TRBV11-2	TRBJ2-1
ASSETGQGSSPLH	TRBV6-1	TRBJ1-6